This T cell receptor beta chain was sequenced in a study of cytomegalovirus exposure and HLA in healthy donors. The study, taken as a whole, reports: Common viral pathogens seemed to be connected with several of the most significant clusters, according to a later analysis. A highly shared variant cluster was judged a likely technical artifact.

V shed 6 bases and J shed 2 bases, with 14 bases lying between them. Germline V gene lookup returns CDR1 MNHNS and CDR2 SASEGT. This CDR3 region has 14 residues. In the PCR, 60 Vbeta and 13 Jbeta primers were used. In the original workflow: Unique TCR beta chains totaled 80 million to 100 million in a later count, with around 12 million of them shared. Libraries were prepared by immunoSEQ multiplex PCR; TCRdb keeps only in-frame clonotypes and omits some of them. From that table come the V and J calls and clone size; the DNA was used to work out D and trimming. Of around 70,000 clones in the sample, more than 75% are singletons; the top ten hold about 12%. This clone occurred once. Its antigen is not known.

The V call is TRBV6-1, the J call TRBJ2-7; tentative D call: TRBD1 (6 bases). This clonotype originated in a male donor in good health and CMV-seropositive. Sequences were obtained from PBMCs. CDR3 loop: CASRQGPTPYEQYF. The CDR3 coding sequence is TGTGCCAGCAGACAGGGCCCCACTCCCTACGAGCAGTACTTC.